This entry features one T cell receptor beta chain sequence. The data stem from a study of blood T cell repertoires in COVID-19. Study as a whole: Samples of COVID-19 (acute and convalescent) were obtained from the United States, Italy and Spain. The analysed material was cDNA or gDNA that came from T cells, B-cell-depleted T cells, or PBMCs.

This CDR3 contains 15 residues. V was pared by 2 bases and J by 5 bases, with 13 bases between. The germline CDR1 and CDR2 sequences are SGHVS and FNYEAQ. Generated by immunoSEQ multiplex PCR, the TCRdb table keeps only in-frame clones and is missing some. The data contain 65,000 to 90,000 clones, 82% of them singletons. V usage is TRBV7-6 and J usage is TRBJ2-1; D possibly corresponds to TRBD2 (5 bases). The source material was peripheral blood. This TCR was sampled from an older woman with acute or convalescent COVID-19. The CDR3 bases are TGTGCCAGCAGCTTATTTTCGGGATCGCACAATGAGCAGTTCTTC. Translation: CASSLFSGSHNEQFF. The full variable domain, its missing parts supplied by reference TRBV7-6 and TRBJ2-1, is GAGVSQSPRYKVTKRGQDVALRCDPISGHVSLYWYRQALGQGPEFLTYFNYEAQQDKSGLPNDRFSAERPEGSISTLTIQRTEQRDSAMYRCASSLFSGSHNEQFFGPGTRLTVL.